The rows below give T cell receptor beta chains drawn from one sample of a study of shared clonotypes between healthy human individuals. TCRdb keeps only in-frame clones here, not all; method: immunoSEQ multiplex PCR. The sample has around 2.1 million clones, roughly 91% seen once. Sequences were obtained from naive CD8+ T cells from PBMCs. These receptors all stem from a man between 18 and 35 years old in good health. Some clones in this sample may be carry-over from other donors' samples. CDR3s include the opening cysteine and the closing phenylalanine or tryptophan. Only part of the rows carry a size: once, few, many, or a class if the clone is expanded.

J gene: TRBJ2-7; V gene: TRBV5-6; clone size: NA; CDR3 protein: CASSLGLGDYEQYF
J gene: TRBJ1-3; V gene: TRBV2; clone size: NA; CDR3 protein: CASRSLGGGNTIYF
J gene: TRBJ1-2; V gene: TRBV29-1; clone size: NA; CDR3 protein: CSAWTDGGYTF
J gene: TRBJ2-1; V gene: TRBV5-4; clone size: NA; CDR3 protein: CASSLKRETYNEQFF
J gene: TRBJ2-7; V gene: TRBV5-1; clone size: NA; CDR3 protein: CASSPGQGMGEQYF
J gene: TRBJ1-1; V gene: TRBV28; clone size: once; CDR3 protein: CASSLGTLNTEAFF
J gene: TRBJ2-7; V gene: TRBV28; clone size: NA; CDR3 protein: CASSDTKQDYEQYF
J gene: TRBJ2-7; V gene: TRBV4-3; clone size: NA; CDR3 protein: CASSQSYRGTYEQYF
J gene: TRBJ1-4; V gene: TRBV7-7; clone size: NA; CDR3 protein: CASYPSSVGRVNREKLFF
J gene: TRBJ1-3; V gene: TRBV9; clone size: NA; CDR3 protein: CASTVHDWVSGNTIYF
J gene: TRBJ2-7; V gene: TRBV4-3; clone size: NA; CDR3 protein: CASSQVGQRIGEQYF
J gene: TRBJ2-7; V gene: TRBV7-8; clone size: NA; CDR3 protein: CASSWGLAGEQYF
J gene: TRBJ1-1; V gene: TRBV10-3; clone size: NA; CDR3 protein: CAIRGQLNTEAFF
J gene: TRBJ2-7; V gene: TRBV10-3; clone size: NA; CDR3 protein: CAISEEWAGEQYF
J gene: TRBJ2-7; V gene: TRBV11-2; clone size: once; CDR3 protein: CASSRTSGSTYSYEQYF
J gene: TRBJ2-7; V gene: TRBV13; clone size: NA; CDR3 protein: CASSSRLRDLTYEQYF
J gene: TRBJ2-3; V gene: TRBV7-9; clone size: NA; CDR3 protein: CASRTTPGQTDTQYF
J gene: TRBJ2-1; V gene: TRBV10-3; clone size: NA; CDR3 protein: CAISESQGIYNEQFF
J gene: TRBJ1-1; V gene: TRBV7-9; clone size: few; CDR3 protein: CASSGPGGVANTEAFF
J gene: TRBJ2-7; V gene: TRBV6-5; clone size: NA; CDR3 protein: CASGTNSGRGEQYF
J gene: TRBJ1-5; V gene: TRBV28; clone size: NA; CDR3 protein: CASSSHGNQPQHF
J gene: TRBJ2-1; V gene: TRBV27; clone size: once; CDR3 protein: CASSLSGLDEQFF
J gene: TRBJ1-5; V gene: TRBV19; clone size: NA; CDR3 protein: CASSIVGGAGQPQHF
J gene: TRBJ2-3; V gene: TRBV28; clone size: NA; CDR3 protein: CASSWGTGASTDTQYF
J gene: TRBJ2-7; V gene: TRBV6-5; clone size: few; CDR3 protein: CASSYRATGGYEQYF
J gene: TRBJ2-7; V gene: TRBV6-1; clone size: NA; CDR3 protein: CASTPGVAFYEQYF
J gene: TRBJ1-5; V gene: TRBV28; clone size: NA; CDR3 protein: CASSLVGISNQPQHF
J gene: TRBJ2-7; V gene: TRBV7-9; clone size: NA; CDR3 protein: CASSFGPDEQYF
J gene: TRBJ1-2; V gene: TRBV5-6; clone size: NA; CDR3 protein: CASSLMGILYGYTF
J gene: TRBJ1-1; V gene: TRBV27; clone size: NA; CDR3 protein: CASRPDRGRFTEAFF
J gene: TRBJ2-7; V gene: TRBV7-9; clone size: NA; CDR3 protein: CASSPRDNDYEQYF
J gene: TRBJ2-2; V gene: TRBV4-2; clone size: NA; CDR3 protein: CASSHISGSNTGELFF
J gene: TRBJ2-7; V gene: TRBV5-3; clone size: NA; CDR3 protein: CARSKCSRGNEQYF
J gene: TRBJ2-1; V gene: TRBV6-5; clone size: NA; CDR3 protein: CASSRLIEGLNEQFF
J gene: TRBJ1-2; V gene: TRBV9; clone size: once; CDR3 protein: CASSGGQAEYGYTF
J gene: TRBJ2-1; V gene: TRBV29-1; clone size: NA; CDR3 protein: CSVEGAGGRVYNEQFF
J gene: TRBJ1-2; V gene: TRBV7-9; clone size: once; CDR3 protein: CASSSRNRGFHYGYTF
J gene: TRBJ2-7; V gene: TRBV7-7; clone size: NA; CDR3 protein: CASSLGGPLPIYEQYF
J gene: TRBJ1-5; V gene: TRBV6-5; clone size: few; CDR3 protein: CASSPQPGGQPQHF
J gene: TRBJ1-2; V gene: TRBV6-1; clone size: NA; CDR3 protein: CALNDGASYGYTF
J gene: TRBJ2-7; V gene: TRBV7-8; clone size: NA; CDR3 protein: CASSSTGGEYEQYF